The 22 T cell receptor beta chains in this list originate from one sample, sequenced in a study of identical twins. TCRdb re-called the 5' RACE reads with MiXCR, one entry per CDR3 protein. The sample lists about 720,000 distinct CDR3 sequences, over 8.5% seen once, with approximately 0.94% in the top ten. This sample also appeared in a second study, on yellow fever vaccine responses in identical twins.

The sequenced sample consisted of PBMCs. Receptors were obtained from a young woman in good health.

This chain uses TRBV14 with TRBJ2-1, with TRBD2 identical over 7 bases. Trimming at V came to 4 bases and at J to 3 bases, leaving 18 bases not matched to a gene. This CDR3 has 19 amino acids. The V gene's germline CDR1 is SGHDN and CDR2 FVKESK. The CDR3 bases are TGTGCCAGCAGCCTCAACCGACTAGCCGGGTGGGGAGACTACAATGAGCAGTTCTTC. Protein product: CASSLNRLAGWGDYNEQFF.

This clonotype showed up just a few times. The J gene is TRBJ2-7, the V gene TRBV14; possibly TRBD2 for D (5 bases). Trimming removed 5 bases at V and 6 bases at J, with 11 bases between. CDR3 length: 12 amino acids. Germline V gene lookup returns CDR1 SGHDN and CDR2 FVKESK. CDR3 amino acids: CASSITSIEQYF. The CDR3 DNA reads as TGTGCCAGCAGCATAACTAGTATCGAGCAGTACTTC. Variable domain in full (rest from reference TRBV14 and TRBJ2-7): EAGVTQFPSHSVIEKGQTVTLRCDPISGHDNLYWYRRVMGKEIKFLLHFVKESKQDESGMPNNRFLAERTGGTYSTLKVQPAELEDSGVYFCASSITSIEQYFGPGTRLTVT.

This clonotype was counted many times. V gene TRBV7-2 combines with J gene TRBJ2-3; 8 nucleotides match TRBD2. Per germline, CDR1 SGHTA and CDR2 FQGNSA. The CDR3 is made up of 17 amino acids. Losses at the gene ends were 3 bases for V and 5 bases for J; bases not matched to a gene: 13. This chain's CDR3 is CASSFAGRGGDLDTQYF. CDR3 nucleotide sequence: TGTGCCAGCAGCTTCGCCGGACGGGGGGGCGATTTAGATACGCAGTATTTT.

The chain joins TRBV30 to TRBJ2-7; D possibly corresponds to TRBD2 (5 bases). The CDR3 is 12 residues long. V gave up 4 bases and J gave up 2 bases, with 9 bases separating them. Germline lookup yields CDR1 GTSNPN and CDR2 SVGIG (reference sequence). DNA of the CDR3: TGTGCCTGGAAGACCGGGGCCTACGAGCAGTACTTC. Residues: CAWKTGAYEQYF. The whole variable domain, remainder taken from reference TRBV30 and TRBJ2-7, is SQTIHQWPATLVQPVGSPLSLECTVEGTSNPNLYWYRQAAGRGLQLLFYSVGIGQISSEVPQNLSASRPQDRQFILSSKKLLLSDSGFYLCAWKTGAYEQYFGPGTRLTVT.

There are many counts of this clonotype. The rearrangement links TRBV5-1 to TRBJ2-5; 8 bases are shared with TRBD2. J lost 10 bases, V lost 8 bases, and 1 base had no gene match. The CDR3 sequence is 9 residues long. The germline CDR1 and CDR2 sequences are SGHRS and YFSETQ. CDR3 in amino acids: CASREGQYF. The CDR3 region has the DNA TGCGCCAGTCGGGAGGGCCAGTACTTC. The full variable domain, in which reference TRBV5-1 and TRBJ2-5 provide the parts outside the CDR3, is KAGVTQTPRYLIKTRGQQVTLSCSPISGHRSVSWYQQTPGQGLQFLFEYFSETQRNKGNFPGRFSGRQFSNSRSEMNVSTLELGDSALYLCASREGQYFGPGTRLLVL.

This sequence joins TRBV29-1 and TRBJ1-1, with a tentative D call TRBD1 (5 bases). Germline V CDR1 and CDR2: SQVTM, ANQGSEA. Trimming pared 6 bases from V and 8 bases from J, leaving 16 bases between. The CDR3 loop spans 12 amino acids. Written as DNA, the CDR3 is TGCAGCGTCCCCTCAGGGTACGAAGAAGCTTTCTTT. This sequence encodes CSVPSGYEEAFF.

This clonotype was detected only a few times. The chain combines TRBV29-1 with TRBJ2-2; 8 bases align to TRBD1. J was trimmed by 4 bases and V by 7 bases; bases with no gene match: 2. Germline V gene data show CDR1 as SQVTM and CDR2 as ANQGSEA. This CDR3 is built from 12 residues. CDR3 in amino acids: CSADRGTGELFF. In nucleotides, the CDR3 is TGCAGCGCCGACAGGGGCACCGGGGAGCTGTTTTTT.

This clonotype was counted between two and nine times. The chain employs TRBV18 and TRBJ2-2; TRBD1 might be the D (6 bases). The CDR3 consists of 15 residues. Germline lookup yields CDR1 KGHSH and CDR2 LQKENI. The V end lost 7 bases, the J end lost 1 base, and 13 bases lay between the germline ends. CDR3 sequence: CASYTGSLNTGELFF. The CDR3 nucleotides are TGTGCCAGCTACACAGGGTCCCTGAACACCGGGGAGCTGTTTTTT.

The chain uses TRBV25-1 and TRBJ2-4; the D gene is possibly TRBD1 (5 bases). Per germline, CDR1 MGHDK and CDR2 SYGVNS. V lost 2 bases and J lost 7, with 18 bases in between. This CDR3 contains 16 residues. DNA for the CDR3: TGTGCCAGCAGTGAAAGTCGAGGCCAAAAGGGGAACATTCAGTACTTC. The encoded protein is CASSESRGQKGNIQYF. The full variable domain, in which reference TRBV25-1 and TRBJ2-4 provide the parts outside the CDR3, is EADIYQTPRYLVIGTGKKITLECSQTMGHDKMYWYQQDPGMELHLIHYSYGVNSTEKGDLSSESTVSRIRTEHFPLTLESARPSHTSQYLCASSESRGQKGNIQYFGAGTRLSVL.

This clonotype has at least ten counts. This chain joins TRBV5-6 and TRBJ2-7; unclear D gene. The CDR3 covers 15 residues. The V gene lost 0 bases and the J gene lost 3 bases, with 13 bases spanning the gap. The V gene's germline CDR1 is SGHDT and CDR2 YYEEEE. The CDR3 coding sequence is TGTGCCAGCAGCTTGGTTGGGAAACGGGTCTACGAGCAGTACTTC. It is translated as CASSLVGKRVYEQYF.

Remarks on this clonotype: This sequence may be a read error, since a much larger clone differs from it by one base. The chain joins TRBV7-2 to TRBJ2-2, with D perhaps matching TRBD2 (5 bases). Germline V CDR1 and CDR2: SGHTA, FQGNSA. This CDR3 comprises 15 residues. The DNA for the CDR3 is TGTGCCAGCAGCTCAATACCCACCAACACCGGGGAGCTGTCTTTT. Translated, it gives CASSSIPTNTGELSF.

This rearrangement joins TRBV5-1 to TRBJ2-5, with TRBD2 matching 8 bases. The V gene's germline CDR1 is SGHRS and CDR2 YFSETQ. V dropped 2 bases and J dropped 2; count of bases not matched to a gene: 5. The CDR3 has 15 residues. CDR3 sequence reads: CASSFNQRGQETQYF. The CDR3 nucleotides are TGCGCCAGCAGCTTTAATCAGCGGGGGCAAGAGACCCAGTACTTC.

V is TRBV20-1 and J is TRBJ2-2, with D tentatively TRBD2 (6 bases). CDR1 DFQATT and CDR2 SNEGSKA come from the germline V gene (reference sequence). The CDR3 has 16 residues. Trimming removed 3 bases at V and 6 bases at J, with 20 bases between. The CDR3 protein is CSARPGGNPGSGELFF. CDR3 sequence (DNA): TGCAGTGCTAGGCCCGGGGGAAACCCTGGATCCGGGGAGCTGTTTTTT.

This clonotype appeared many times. Written as DNA, the CDR3 is TGTGCCAGCGGACAACTAGCTGGGGAGCTGTTTTTT. It translates to CASGQLAGELFF. This chain uses TRBV9 with TRBJ2-2, with a possible D match to TRBD2 (6 bases). V gave up 7 bases and J gave up 8 bases, with 12 bases separating them. This CDR3 is 12 amino acids long. Germline CDR1 reads SGDLS; CDR2 reads YYNGEE.

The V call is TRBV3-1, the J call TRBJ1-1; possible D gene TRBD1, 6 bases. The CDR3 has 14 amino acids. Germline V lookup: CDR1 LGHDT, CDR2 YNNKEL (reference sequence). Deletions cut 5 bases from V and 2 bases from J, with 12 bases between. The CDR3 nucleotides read TGTGCCAGCAGCGGACAACAGGGAAACACTGAAGCTTTCTTT. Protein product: CASSGQQGNTEAFF. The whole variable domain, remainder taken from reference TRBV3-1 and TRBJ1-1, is DTAVSQTPKYLVTQMGNDKSIKCEQNLGHDTMYWYKQDSKKFLKIMFSYNNKELIINETVPNRFSPKSPDKAHLNLHINSLELGDSAVYFCASSGQQGNTEAFFGQGTRLTVV.

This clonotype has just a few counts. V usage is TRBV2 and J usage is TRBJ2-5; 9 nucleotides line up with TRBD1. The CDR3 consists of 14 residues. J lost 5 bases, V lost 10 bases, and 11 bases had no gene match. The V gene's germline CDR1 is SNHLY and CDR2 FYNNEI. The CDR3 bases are TGTGCCACTACCCCCGGGACAGGGTGGGAGACCCAGTACTTC. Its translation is CATTPGTGWETQYF.

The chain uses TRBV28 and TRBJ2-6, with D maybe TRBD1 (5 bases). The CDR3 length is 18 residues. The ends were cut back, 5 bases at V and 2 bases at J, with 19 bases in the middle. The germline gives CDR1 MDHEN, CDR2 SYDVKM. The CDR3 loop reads CASSPGPRTRTGANVLTF. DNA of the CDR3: TGTGCCAGCAGTCCCGGTCCACGGACAAGAACTGGGGCCAACGTCCTGACTTTC.

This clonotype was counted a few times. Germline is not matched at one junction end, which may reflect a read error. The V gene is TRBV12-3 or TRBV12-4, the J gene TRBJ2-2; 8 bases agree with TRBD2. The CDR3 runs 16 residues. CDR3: CASRQGSGGNAGELFF. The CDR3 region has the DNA TGTGCCAGCAGACAAGGCTCGGGGGGGAACGCCGGGGAGCTGTTTTTT.

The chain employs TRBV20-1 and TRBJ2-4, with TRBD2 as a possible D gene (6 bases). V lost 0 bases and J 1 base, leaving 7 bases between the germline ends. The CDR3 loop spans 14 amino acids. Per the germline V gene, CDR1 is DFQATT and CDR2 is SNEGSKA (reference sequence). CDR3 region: CSARDAGAKNIQYF. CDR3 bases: TGCAGTGCTAGAGATGCGGGGGCCAAAAACATTCAGTACTTC.

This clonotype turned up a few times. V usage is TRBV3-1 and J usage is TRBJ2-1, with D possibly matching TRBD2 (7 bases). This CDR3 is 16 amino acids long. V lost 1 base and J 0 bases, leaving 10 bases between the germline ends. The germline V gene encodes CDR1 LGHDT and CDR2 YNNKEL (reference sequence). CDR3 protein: CASSQGGGVSYNEQFF. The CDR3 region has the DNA TGTGCCAGCAGCCAAGGAGGGGGGGTCTCCTACAATGAGCAGTTCTTC.

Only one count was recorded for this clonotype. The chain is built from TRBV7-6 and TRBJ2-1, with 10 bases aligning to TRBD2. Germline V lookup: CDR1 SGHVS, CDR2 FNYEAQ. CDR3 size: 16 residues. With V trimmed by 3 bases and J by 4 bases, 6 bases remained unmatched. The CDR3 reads CASSFSSGGRYNEQFF. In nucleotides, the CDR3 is TGTGCCAGCAGCTTCTCTAGCGGGGGCCGTTACAATGAGCAGTTCTTC.

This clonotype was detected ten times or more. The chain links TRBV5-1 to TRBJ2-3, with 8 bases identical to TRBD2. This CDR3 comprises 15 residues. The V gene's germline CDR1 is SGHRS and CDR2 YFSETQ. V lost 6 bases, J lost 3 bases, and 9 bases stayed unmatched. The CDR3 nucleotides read TGCGCCAGCAAGGAGCGGGAGAGGGCGACAGATACGCAGTATTTT. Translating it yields CASKERERATDTQYF. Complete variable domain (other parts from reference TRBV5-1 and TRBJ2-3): KAGVTQTPRYLIKTRGQQVTLSCSPISGHRSVSWYQQTPGQGLQFLFEYFSETQRNKGNFPGRFSGRQFSNSRSEMNVSTLELGDSALYLCASKERERATDTQYFGPGTRLTVL.